The 9 T cell receptor beta chains below were found in one sample sequenced in a study of shared clonotypes between healthy human individuals. Sequencing was performed with immunoSEQ multiplex PCR; in TCRdb, only in-frame clones are kept and a portion is missing. The data contain about 640,000 clones, about 78% of them seen just once; the ten biggest clones take up roughly 1.8%. The sequenced sample was memory CD4+ T cells sorted from blood. Subset: CD45RA-negative fraction. These receptors came from a young woman in good health.

Turning to this clone: Other DNA sequences in this specimen translate into the identical CDR3. The chain employs TRBV4-1 and TRBJ2-7, with 11 bases that match TRBD2. Germline trimming cut 3 bases from V and 4 bases from J; bases unmatched to any gene: 5. Germline V gene lookup returns CDR1 MGHRA and CDR2 YSYEKL. The CDR3 is made up of 15 amino acids. The CDR3 sequence: CASSQAGTSGYEQYF. The CDR3 nucleotides read TGCGCCAGCAGCCAGGCCGGGACTAGCGGTTACGAGCAGTACTTC.

V usage is TRBV6-1 and J usage is TRBJ1-5; D remains unclear. Trimming took off 3 bases at V and 1 base at J, with 10 bases between the two ends. This CDR3 is 15 amino acids long. Germline CDR1 and CDR2: MNHNS and SASEGT. The DNA for the CDR3 is TGTGCCAGCAGTGATCTGGCAGAAAGCAATCAGCCCCAGCATTTT. Protein sequence: CASSDLAESNQPQHF.

This clone was counted only a few times. V and J are TRBV6-5 and TRBJ1-5, with a tentative D call TRBD1 (6 bases). Trimming removed 6 bases from V and 6 bases from J, with 9 bases in between. Germline CDR1 MNHEY, CDR2 SVGAGI. The CDR3 totals 12 residues. As DNA, the CDR3 is TGTGCCAGCAGCTCCAGGGGTCAGCCCCAGCATTTT. It encodes CASSSRGQPQHF.

V is TRBV28 and J is TRBJ2-7; 9 bases map to TRBD1. This CDR3 region has 14 residues. CDR1 and CDR2 (germline): MDHEN, SYDVKM. V lost 5 bases to trimming and J lost 5 bases; unmatched junction nucleotides: 7. The CDR3 region is CASSPGQGVNEQYF. CDR3 coding DNA: TGTGCCAGCAGTCCGGGACAGGGTGTGAACGAGCAGTACTTC.

The chain links TRBV18 to TRBJ1-5; TRBD1 might be the D (5 bases). CDR3 length: 15 amino acids. Trimming removed 5 bases at V and 0 bases at J, with 11 bases between. Germline CDR1 KGHSH, CDR2 LQKENI. Here the CDR3 reads CASSSRQNSNQPQHF. The CDR3 bases are TGTGCCAGCTCATCAAGACAGAATAGCAATCAGCCCCAGCATTTT.

This clone showed up just a few times. CDR3 loop: CASSGAVYNEQFF. CDR3 in DNA: TGTGCCAGTAGTGGGGCCGTCTACAATGAGCAGTTCTTC. The rearrangement links TRBV19 to TRBJ2-1; D may be TRBD1 (5 bases). CDR1 and CDR2 from the germline V gene are LNHDA and SQIVND (reference sequence). CDR3 length: 13 amino acids. Trimming left V 5 bases short and J 3 bases short, with 8 bases between.

The CDR3 loop is CASSPLRGTASWQYF. The CDR3, as DNA: TGTGCCAGCAGTCCCCTCCGTGGTACGGCTAGCTGGCAATACTTC. This chain joins TRBV28 and TRBJ2-5; D is possibly TRBD2 (5 bases). Germline CDR1 and CDR2: MDHEN and SYDVKM. V lost 5 bases to trimming and J lost 14 bases, with 27 bases between them. The CDR3 spans 15 residues.

The rearrangement joins TRBV27 to TRBJ1-1; no firm D call. There are 17 residues in the CDR3. V was cut by 5 bases and J by 1 base, with 20 bases left in between. Germline lookup yields CDR1 MNHEY and CDR2 SMNVEV (reference sequence). The DNA for the CDR3 is TGTGCCAGCAGTCGGATCTTCAGCGGAGGCCCGAACACTGAAGCTTTCTTT. Translating it yields CASSRIFSGGPNTEAFF.

This clone appeared many times. This chain uses TRBV30 with TRBJ2-7; the match to TRBD2 covers 11 bases. CDR3 length: 16 amino acids. With V trimmed by 1 base and J by 0 bases, 5 bases remained unmatched. From germline, CDR1 is GTSNPN and CDR2 SVGIG (reference sequence). The CDR3 sequence is CAWSGTSGRSSYEQYF. Written as DNA, the CDR3 is TGTGCCTGGAGTGGGACTAGCGGGCGTAGCTCCTACGAGCAGTACTTC.